In its sample, the clone carrying this TCR beta chain was seen a few times. The entry originates in a study of human T cells and chemical hapten exposure. Sample time point: patch test 1, 2 weeks after DPC sensitization. The treatment here: therapeutic diphenylcyclopropenone sensitization with weekly scalp DPC. Researchers sampled blood before each patch test went on. The CDR3 is 16 residues long. V shed 6 bases and J 9 bases; nucleotides not matched to a gene: 11. The library labeled individual cDNA molecules by adding unique molecular identifiers to them. One entry per CDR3 protein, called by TCRdb with MiXCR from the RACE reads. The table includes approximately 90,000 distinct CDR3 sequences, about 10% detected once.

The origin of this receptor is a man in his forties or fifties with alopecia areata. Some clones in this sample may be carry-over from other donors' samples. This chain joins TRBV12-3 or TRBV12-4 and TRBJ2-3; 14 nucleotides match TRBD2. The sequencing used whole blood, collected in connection with sensitization to the hapten diphenylcyclopropenone (DPC). The CDR3: CASRSPGLAGVGTQYF. In DNA form, the CDR3 reads TGTGCCAGCAGGTCCCCGGGACTAGCGGGAGTAGGGACGCAGTATTTT.